This T cell receptor (beta chain) was identified during a study of T cell responses to AZD1222 COVID-19 vaccine. Overall study results and limits: Breadth and depth of Spike-specific TCRs rose after two AZD1222 doses.

Measured with immunoSEQ multiplex PCR; TCRdb has only the in-frame clones, and not every one. The sample holds 200,000 or so clones; about 87% are singletons and the top ten take around 2.9%. About this clone: Its antigen is still unknown.

This clonotype originated in an adult in good health. The sequenced sample was peripheral blood, obtained on day 0 of MenACWY control vaccination.

The CDR3 loop reads CASSFAQTDTQYF. CDR3 bases: TGTGCCAGCAGCTTCGCTCAAACAGATACGCAGTATTTT. J is TRBJ2-3 and V is TRBV7-3; no definite D call. V gave up 3 bases and J gave up 3 bases, with 7 bases separating them. The CDR3 runs 13 residues. The germline V gene encodes CDR1 SGHTA and CDR2 FQGTGA.